The T cell receptor (beta chain) described here comes from a study of CD8 T cells in ankylosing spondylitis. TCRdb redid the calling of the 5' RACE reads with MiXCR, one entry per CDR3 protein. The sample records about 240,000 distinct CDR3 sequences, over 8.5% being singletons. This clonotype originated in a male donor with ankylosing spondylitis or in good health (not recorded which). Source material: blood, either unsorted or a sorted T cell fraction (not recorded which).

CDR3 sequence reads: CASSLRTGQPQPQHF. DNA for the CDR3: TGTGCCAGCAGTTTACGGACAGGGCAACCTCAGCCCCAGCATTTT. This chain links TRBV28 with TRBJ1-5; 8 bases line up with TRBD1. Germline CDR1 MDHEN, CDR2 SYDVKM. After removal of 2 bases from V and 6 bases from J, the junction contained 6 bases not matched to a gene. The CDR3 totals 15 residues. Together with reference TRBV28 and TRBJ1-5, the CDR3 gives the full variable domain: DVKVTQSSRYLVKRTGEKVFLECVQDMDHENMFWYRQDPGLGLRLIYFSYDVKMKEKGDIPEGYSVSREKKERFSLILESASTNQTSMYLCASSLRTGQPQPQHFGDGTRLSIL.